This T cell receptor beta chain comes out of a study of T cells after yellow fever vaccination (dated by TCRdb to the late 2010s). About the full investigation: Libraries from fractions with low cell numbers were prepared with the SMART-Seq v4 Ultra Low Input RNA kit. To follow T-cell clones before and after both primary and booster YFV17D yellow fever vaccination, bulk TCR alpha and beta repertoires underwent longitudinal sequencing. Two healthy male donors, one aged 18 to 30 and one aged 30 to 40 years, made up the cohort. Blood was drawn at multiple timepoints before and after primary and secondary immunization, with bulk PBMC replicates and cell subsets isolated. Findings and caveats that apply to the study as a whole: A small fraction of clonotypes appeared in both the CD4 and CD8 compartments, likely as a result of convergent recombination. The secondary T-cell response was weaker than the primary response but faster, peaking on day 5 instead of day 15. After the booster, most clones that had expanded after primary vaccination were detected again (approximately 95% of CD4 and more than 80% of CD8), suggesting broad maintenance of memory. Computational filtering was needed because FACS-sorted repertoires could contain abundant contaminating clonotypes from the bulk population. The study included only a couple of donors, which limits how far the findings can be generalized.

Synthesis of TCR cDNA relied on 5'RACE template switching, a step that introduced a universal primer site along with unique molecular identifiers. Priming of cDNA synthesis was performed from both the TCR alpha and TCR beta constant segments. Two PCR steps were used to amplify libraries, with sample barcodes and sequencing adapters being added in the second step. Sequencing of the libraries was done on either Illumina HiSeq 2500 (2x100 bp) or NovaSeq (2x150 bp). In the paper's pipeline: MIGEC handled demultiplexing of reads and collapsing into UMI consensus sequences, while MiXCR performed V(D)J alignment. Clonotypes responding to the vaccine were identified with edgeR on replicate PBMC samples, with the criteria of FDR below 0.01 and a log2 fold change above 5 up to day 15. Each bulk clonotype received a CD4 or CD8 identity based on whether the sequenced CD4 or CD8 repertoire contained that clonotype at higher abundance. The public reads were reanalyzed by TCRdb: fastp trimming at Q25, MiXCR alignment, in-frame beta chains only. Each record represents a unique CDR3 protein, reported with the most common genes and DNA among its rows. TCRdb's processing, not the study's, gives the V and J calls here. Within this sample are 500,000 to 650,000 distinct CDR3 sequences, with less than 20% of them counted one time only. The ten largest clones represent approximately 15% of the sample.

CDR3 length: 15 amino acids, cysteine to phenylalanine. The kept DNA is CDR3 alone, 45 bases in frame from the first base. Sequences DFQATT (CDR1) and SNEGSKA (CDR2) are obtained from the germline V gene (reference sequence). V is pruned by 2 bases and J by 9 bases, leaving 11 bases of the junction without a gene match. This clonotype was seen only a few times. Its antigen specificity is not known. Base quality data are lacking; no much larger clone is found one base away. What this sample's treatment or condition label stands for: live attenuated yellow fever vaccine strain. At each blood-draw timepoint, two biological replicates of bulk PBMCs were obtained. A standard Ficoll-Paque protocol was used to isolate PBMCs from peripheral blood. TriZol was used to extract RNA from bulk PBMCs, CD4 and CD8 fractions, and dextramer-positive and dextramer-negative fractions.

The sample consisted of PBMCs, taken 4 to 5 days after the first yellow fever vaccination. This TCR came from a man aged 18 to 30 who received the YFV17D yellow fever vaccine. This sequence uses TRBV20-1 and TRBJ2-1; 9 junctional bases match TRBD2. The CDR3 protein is CSARSSGGRNGEQFF. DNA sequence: TGCAGTGCTAGATCCAGCGGGGGGAGGAATGGTGAGCAGTTCTTC.